The TCR beta chain described here comes from a study of cytomegalovirus exposure and HLA in healthy donors. Study background: A later analysis reported the approximately 120 validation repertoires used the same platform as the 550 to 700 first-cohort repertoires. Regarding the study as a whole: TCR beta chains numbering more than 150 were designated cytomegalovirus-associated. Specificity for CMV antigens was confirmed in vitro for a few of the CMV-associated chains.

Sequencing used immunoSEQ multiplex PCR; TCRdb keeps in-frame clones, though not all of them. The data contain 85,000 to 120,000 clones, less than 90% of them singletons. Details on this clone: What it binds is not known.

This CDR3 spans 15 amino acids. The germline V and J ends were trimmed by 3 bases and 5 bases, with 17 bases remaining between them. Germline V gene sequence: CDR1 SQVTM, CDR2 ANQGSEA. This clonotype was sampled from a young woman in good health and CMV-seropositive. The sequenced sample consisted of PBMCs. The genes are TRBV29-1 and TRBJ2-1; D gene uncertain. The CDR3 loop is CSVENWQAFDNEQFF. CDR3 coding DNA: TGCAGCGTTGAGAACTGGCAGGCGTTCGACAATGAGCAGTTCTTC.